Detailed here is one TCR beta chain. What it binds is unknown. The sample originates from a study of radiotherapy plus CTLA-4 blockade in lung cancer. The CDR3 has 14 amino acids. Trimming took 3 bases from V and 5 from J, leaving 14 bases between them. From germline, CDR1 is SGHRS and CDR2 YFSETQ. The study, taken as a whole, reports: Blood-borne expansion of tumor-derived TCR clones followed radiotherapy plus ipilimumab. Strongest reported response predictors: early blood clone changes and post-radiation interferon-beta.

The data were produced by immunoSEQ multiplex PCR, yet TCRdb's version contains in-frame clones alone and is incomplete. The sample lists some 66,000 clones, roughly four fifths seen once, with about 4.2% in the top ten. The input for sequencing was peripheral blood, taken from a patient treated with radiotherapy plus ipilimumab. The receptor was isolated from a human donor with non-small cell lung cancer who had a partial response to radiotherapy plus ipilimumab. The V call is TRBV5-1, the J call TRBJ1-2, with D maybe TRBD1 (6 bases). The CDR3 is CASSSNGGAYGYTF. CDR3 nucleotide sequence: TGCGCCAGCAGCTCAAATGGGGGGGCTTATGGCTACACCTTC.